One sample yielded the 25 T cell receptor beta chains listed below, sequenced in a study of cytomegalovirus exposure and HLA in healthy donors. PCR amplification relied on 60 Vbeta primers (plus 13 Jbeta primers). The protocol was immunoSEQ multiplex PCR, while the TCRdb copy is restricted to in-frame clones and leaves out a portion. Found here are some 83,000 clones; the top ten clones hold 1% to 1.4%. Input material: PBMCs. The receptors derive from a woman in her 30s in good health and CMV-seronegative.

This chain uses TRBV10-2 with TRBJ1-4, with D maybe TRBD1 (6 bases). V was trimmed by 6 bases and J by 5 bases, leaving 13 bases between them. This CDR3 comprises 14 residues. Germline V gives CDR1 WSHSY, CDR2 SAAADI. The CDR3 loop is CASSTTGSNEKLFF. The CDR3 region has the DNA TGCGCCAGCAGCACTACAGGGTCCAATGAAAAACTGTTTTTT.

The chain couples TRBV4-1 to TRBJ2-7; D remains ambiguous. Germline values: CDR1 MGHRA, CDR2 YSYEKL. V dropped 0 bases and J dropped 5 bases, with 11 bases sitting between them. The CDR3 runs to 14 residues. The CDR3 spells CASSQDTSVDEQYF. The CDR3 coding sequence is TGCGCCAGCAGCCAAGACACTTCGGTAGACGAGCAGTACTTC.

CDR3 protein: CAWSVGGGTGELFF. The CDR3 DNA follows: TGTGCCTGGAGTGTGGGCGGGGGTACCGGGGAGCTGTTTTTT. This chain uses TRBV30 with TRBJ2-2, with TRBD2 matching 7 bases. CDR1 is GTSNPN and CDR2 is SVGIG in the germline V gene (reference sequence). This CDR3 is built from 14 residues. V was clipped by 0 bases and J by 5 bases; unmatched bases: 3.

The CDR3 reads CASIRQGYTEAFF. CDR3 bases: TGTGCCAGCATTCGTCAGGGGTACACTGAAGCTTTCTTT. J is TRBJ1-1 and V is TRBV6-1, with a possible D match to TRBD1 (6 bases). The CDR3 is made up of 13 amino acids. The V and J ends lost 7 bases and 3 bases respectively, with 12 bases between them. The V gene's germline CDR1 is MNHNS and CDR2 SASEGT.

J is TRBJ2-1 and V is TRBV6-1; the D gene is possibly TRBD2 (6 bases). V was cut by 2 bases and J by 5 bases, with 16 bases left in between. There are 16 residues in the CDR3. Per germline, CDR1 MNHNS and CDR2 SASEGT. CDR3 in DNA: TGTGCCAGCAGTGAAAGGGTAGGGAGGTTAGACAATGAGCAGTTCTTC. This codes for CASSERVGRLDNEQFF.

This chain connects TRBV6-6 to TRBJ1-2, with D uncertain. The CDR3 is 12 amino acids. Germline V gene lookup returns CDR1 MNHNY and CDR2 SVGAGI (reference sequence). Trimming removed 6 bases at V and 5 bases at J, with 10 bases between. Written as DNA, the CDR3 is TGTGCCAGCAGCCAAAAATTGTATGGCTACACCTTC. Its translation is CASSQKLYGYTF.

The chain uses TRBV5-1 and TRBJ2-7; a possible D gene is TRBD1 (6 bases). V lost 2 bases and J lost 0, with 9 bases in between. CDR1 and CDR2 (germline): SGHRS, YFSETQ. The CDR3 totals 14 residues. For the CDR3, the DNA is TGCGCCAGCAGCTTCGAGGGACACTCCTACGAGCAGTACTTC. Its translation: CASSFEGHSYEQYF.

The CDR3, as DNA: TGTGCCAGCAGCCAGACTAGCGGGAGGACAGATACGCAGTATTTT. This encodes CASSQTSGRTDTQYF. The rearrangement uses TRBV4-2 and TRBJ2-3; 13 nucleotides match TRBD2. Germline lookup yields CDR1 LGHNA and CDR2 YNFKEQ. The CDR3 length is 15 residues. V was clipped by 3 bases and J by 3 bases; unmatched bases: 0.

This rearrangement joins TRBV7-6 to TRBJ2-7, with D perhaps matching TRBD1 (6 bases). V was trimmed by 5 bases and J by 1 base, leaving 15 bases between them. The CDR3 is 15 residues long. Germline-derived CDR1 and CDR2 are SGHVS and FNYEAQ. Here the CDR3 reads CASSSQGKGSYEQYF. Here the CDR3 DNA reads TGTGCCAGCAGCAGCCAGGGGAAAGGGTCCTACGAGCAGTACTTC.

V gene TRBV6-6 combines with J gene TRBJ1-1; 8 nucleotides line up with TRBD1. CDR3 length: 14 amino acids. Germline assignment: CDR1 MNHNY and CDR2 SVGAGI (reference sequence). Unmatched junction bases numbered 6, after V lost 8 bases and J lost 1 base. The CDR3: CASGGRGPNTEAFF. The CDR3 DNA is TGTGCCAGCGGAGGCAGGGGGCCGAACACTGAAGCTTTCTTT.

J is TRBJ1-2 and V is TRBV28; 7 bases line up with TRBD1. Germline CDR1 and CDR2: MDHEN and SYDVKM. The CDR3 is 12 residues long. The CDR3 nucleotides read TGTACCACCAGACAGGGTGAATATGGCTACACCTTC. Encoded protein: CTTRQGEYGYTF.

To note about this clone: Compared with germline, one end of the junction differs, possibly owing to a read error. The CDR3: CARSLAGQSYF. CDR3 sequence (DNA): TGTGCCAGAAGCTTAGCGGGACAGTCATACTTC. The chain carries TRBV7-8 and TRBJ2-5, with D maybe TRBD2 (8 bases). CDR3 length: 11 residues. Germline V gives CDR1 SGHVS, CDR2 FQNEAQ.

The V and J genes are TRBV7-9 and TRBJ1-6; TRBD1 is a possible D gene (6 bases). Germline values: CDR1 SEHNR, CDR2 FQNEAQ (reference sequence). V was cut by 1 base and J by 6 bases, with 7 bases left in between. The CDR3 is made up of 14 amino acids. Here the CDR3 reads CASSLEQGNSPLHF. The CDR3 nucleotides read TGTGCCAGCAGCTTAGAACAGGGTAATTCACCCCTCCACTTT. The whole variable domain, filled in from reference TRBV7-9 and TRBJ1-6, reads DTGVSQNPRHKITKRGQNVTFRCDPISEHNRLYWYRQTLGQGPEFLTYFQNEAQLEKSRLLSDRFSAERPKGSFSTLEIQRTEQGDSAMYLCASSLEQGNSPLHFGNGTRLTVT.

This chain uses TRBV29-1 with TRBJ1-2; 9 bases align to TRBD1. Looked up from germline, CDR1 is SQVTM and CDR2 is ANQGSEA. This CDR3 region has 14 residues. V lost 2 bases to trimming and J lost 6 bases; unmatched junction nucleotides: 7. CDR3 bases: TGCAGCGTTGAACGGGACAGGGCTGTCGATGGCTACACCTTC. This gives the protein CSVERDRAVDGYTF.

For this clone: At one of its ends the junction is not consistent with the germline gene, which may arise from a read error. This chain uses TRBV4-2 with TRBJ1-1, with 12 positions matching TRBD1. From germline, CDR1 is LGHNA and CDR2 YNFKEQ. The CDR3 extends over 19 amino acids. The CDR3 nucleotides are TGTGCCAGCAGCCAAGAGGGGCCCGGGACAGGGGGCGAAGACACTGAAGATTTCTTT. Translating gives CASSQEGPGTGGEDTEDFF.

The chain recombines TRBV19 with TRBJ1-2, with TRBD1 as a possible D gene (5 bases). V dropped 9 bases and J dropped 2 bases, with 10 bases sitting between them. The CDR3 length is 12 residues. Germline V lookup: CDR1 LNHDA, CDR2 SQIVND (reference sequence). CDR3 amino acids: CASRPGNYGYTF. Here the CDR3 DNA reads TGTGCCAGCCGGCCAGGGAACTATGGCTACACCTTC.

This chain joins TRBV5-1 and TRBJ1-1, with TRBD1 as a possible D gene (6 bases). V gave up 6 bases and J gave up 1 base, with 13 bases separating them. The CDR3 contains 14 residues. Germline values: CDR1 SGHRS, CDR2 YFSETQ. The CDR3 sequence: CASTQGRGNTEAFF. The DNA of the CDR3 is TGCGCCAGCACCCAGGGGAGGGGGAACACTGAAGCTTTCTTT.

The V call is TRBV15, the J call TRBJ1-4; D remains unclear. This CDR3 spans 17 amino acids. V lost 0 bases, J lost 3 bases, and 14 bases lay in between. Germline V CDR1 and CDR2: LNHNV, YYDKDF (reference sequence). For the CDR3, the DNA is TGTGCCACCAGCAGAGAGAGGAGGGAATCAGCTAATGAAAAACTGTTTTTT. This codes for CATSRERRESANEKLFF.

This chain joins TRBV9 and TRBJ2-7; 9 bases agree with TRBD1. V was clipped by 3 bases and J by 5 bases; unmatched bases: 6. Germline loops: CDR1 SGDLS, CDR2 YYNGEE. The CDR3 extends over 14 amino acids. The CDR3 region has the DNA TGTGCCAGCAGCGCCCAACAGGGGGCGAACGAGCAGTACTTC. Its protein product is CASSAQQGANEQYF.

The chain couples TRBV6-5 to TRBJ1-2; 7 positions agree with TRBD1. This CDR3 is built from 13 residues. The germline V gene has CDR1 MNHEY and CDR2 SVGAGI. The V gene end was trimmed by 5 bases and the J gene end by 7 bases; junction bases not matched to a gene: 7. Here the CDR3 DNA reads TGTGCCAGCAGTATAGAGGGGGCTCGTGGCTACACCTTC. Its translation is CASSIEGARGYTF.

This chain joins TRBV4-1 and TRBJ2-1; 7 bases line up with TRBD2. V gave up 2 bases and J gave up 6 bases; unmatched junction bases: 7. CDR3 size: 15 residues. Looked up from germline, CDR1 is MGHRA and CDR2 is YSYEKL. The CDR3 DNA reads as TGCGCCAGCAGCCAAACAGTGGGGGAGGGCAATGAGCAGTTCTTC. Protein product: CASSQTVGEGNEQFF.

A note on this clone: One end of the junction is discordant with germline, which a read error may explain. The CDR3 DNA follows: TGTGCCAGCACTGTTTTAGCCTCCTCCGACAATGAGCAGTTCTTC. This encodes CASTVLASSDNEQFF. This chain uses TRBV7-9 with TRBJ2-1, with no clear D. Germline loops: CDR1 SEHNR, CDR2 FQNEAQ (reference sequence). The CDR3 sequence is 15 residues long.

V usage is TRBV28 and J usage is TRBJ1-4; 9 bases align to TRBD1. CDR3 length: 17 amino acids. Germline values: CDR1 MDHEN, CDR2 SYDVKM. The V gene end was trimmed by 5 bases and the J gene end by 7 bases; junction bases not matched to a gene: 14. CDR3 sequence reads: CASSPGTGLGLGEKLFF. The CDR3 bases are TGTGCCAGCAGTCCCGGGACAGGGTTAGGGTTGGGTGAAAAACTGTTTTTT.

J is TRBJ1-4 and V is TRBV4-1, with 8 nucleotides matching TRBD1. Germline V gene data show CDR1 as MGHRA and CDR2 as YSYEKL. V lost 0 bases and J lost 7; bases outside the gene matches: 7. The CDR3 sequence is 16 residues long. The CDR3 sequence: CASSQDPGGWTEKLFF. CDR3 DNA sequence: TGCGCCAGCAGCCAAGACCCAGGGGGCTGGACTGAAAAACTGTTTTTT.

This chain links TRBV30 with TRBJ2-1, with 11 bases matching TRBD2. This CDR3 is 14 amino acids long. CDR1 and CDR2 (germline): GTSNPN, SVGIG (reference sequence). J lost 9 bases, V lost 8 bases, and 12 bases had no gene match. CDR3 DNA: TGTGCCCGCTCCCATAGCGGGAGGGTGGGTGAGCAGTTCTTC. Translated: CARSHSGRVGEQFF.